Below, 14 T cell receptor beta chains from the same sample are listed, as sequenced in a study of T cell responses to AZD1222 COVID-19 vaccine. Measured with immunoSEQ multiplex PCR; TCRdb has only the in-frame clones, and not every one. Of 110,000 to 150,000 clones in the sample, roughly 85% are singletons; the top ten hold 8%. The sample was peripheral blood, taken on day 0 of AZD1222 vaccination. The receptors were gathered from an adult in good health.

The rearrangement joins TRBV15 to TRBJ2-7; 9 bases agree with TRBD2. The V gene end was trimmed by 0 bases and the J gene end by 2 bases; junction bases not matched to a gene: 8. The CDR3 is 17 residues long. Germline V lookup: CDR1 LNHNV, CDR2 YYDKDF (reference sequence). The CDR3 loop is CATSRDLGTSSTYEQYF. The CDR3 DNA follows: TGTGCCACCAGCAGAGATCTGGGGACTAGCAGTACCTACGAGCAGTACTTC.

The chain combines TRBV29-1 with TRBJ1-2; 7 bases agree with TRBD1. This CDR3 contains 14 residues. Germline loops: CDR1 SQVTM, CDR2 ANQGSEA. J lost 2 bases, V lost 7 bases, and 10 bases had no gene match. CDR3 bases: TGCAGCGCTAAGGACAGGTTCAGCAACTATGGCTACACCTTC. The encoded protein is CSAKDRFSNYGYTF.

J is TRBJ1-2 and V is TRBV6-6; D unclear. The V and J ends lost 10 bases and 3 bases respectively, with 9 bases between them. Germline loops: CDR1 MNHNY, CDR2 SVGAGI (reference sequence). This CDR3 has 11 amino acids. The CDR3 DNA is TGTGCCACTGGGGATTACTATGGCTACACCTTC. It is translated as CATGDYYGYTF.

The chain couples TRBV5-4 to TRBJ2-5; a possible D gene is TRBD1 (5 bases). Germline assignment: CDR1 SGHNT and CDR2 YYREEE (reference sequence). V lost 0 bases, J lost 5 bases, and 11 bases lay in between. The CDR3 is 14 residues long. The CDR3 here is CASSLEGARETQYF. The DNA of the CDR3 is TGTGCCAGCAGCTTGGAAGGGGCCAGGGAGACCCAGTACTTC.

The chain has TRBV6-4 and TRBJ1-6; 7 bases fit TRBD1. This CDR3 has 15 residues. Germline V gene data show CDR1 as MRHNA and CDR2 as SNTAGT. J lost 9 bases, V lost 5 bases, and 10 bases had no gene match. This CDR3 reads CASSRTTGLGSPLHF. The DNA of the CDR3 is TGTGCCAGCAGTAGGACGACAGGGCTGGGTTCACCCCTCCACTTT.

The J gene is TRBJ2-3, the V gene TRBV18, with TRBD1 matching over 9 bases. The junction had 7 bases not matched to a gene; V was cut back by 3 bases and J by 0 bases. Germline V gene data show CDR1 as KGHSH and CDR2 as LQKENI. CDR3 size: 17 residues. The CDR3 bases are TGTGCCAGCTCACCCGGACAGGGGCGGGGTAGCACAGATACGCAGTATTTT. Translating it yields CASSPGQGRGSTDTQYF. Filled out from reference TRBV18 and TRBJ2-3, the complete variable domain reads NAGVMQNPRHLVRRRGQEARLRCSPMKGHSHVYWYRQLPEEGLKFMVYLQKENIIDESGMPKERFSAEFPKEGPSILRIQQVVRGDSAAYFCASSPGQGRGSTDTQYFGPGTRLTVL.

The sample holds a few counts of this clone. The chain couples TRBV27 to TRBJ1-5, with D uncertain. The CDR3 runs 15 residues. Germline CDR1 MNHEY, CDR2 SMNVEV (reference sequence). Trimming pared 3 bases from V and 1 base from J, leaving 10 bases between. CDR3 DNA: TGTGCCAGCAGTTTGTCTTTTCTCAGCAATCAGCCCCAGCATTTT. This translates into CASSLSFLSNQPQHF.

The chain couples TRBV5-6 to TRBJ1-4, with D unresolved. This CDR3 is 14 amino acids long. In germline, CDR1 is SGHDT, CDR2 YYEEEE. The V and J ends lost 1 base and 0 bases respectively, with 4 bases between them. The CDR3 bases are TGTGCCAGCAGCTTGAAAACAACTAATGAAAAACTGTTTTTT. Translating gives CASSLKTTNEKLFF.

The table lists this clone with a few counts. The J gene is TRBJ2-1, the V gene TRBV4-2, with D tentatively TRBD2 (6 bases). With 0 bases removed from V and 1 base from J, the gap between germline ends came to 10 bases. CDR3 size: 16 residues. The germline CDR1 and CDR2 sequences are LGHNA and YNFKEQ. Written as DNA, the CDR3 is TGTGCCAGCAGCCAAGATAAGGGAGGATCCTACAATGAGCAGTTCTTC. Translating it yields CASSQDKGGSYNEQFF.

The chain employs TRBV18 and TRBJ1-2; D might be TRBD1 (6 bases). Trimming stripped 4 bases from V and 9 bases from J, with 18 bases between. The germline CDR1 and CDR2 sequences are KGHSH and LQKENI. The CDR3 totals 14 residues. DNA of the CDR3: TGTGCCAGCTCACTAGACCGGGACATCGGTCGCTACACCTTC. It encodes CASSLDRDIGRYTF.

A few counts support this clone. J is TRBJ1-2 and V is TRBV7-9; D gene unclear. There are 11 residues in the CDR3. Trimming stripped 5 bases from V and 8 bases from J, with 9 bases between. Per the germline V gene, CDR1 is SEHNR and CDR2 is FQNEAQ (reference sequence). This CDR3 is CASSPLAGYTF. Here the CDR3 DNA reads TGTGCCAGCAGCCCCCTCGCAGGCTACACCTTC.

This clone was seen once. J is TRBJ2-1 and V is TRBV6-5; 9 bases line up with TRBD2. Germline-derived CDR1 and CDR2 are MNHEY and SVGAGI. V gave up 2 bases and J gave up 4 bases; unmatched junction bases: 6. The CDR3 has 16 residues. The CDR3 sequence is CASSYGGRVGYNEQFF. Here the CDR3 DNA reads TGTGCCAGCAGTTACGGCGGGAGGGTGGGGTACAATGAGCAGTTCTTC.

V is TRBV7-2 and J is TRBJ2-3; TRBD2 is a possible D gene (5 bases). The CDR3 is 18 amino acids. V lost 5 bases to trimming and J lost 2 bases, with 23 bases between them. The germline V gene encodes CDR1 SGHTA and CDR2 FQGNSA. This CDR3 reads CASSPRTSGSPNTDTQYF. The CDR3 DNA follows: TGTGCCAGCAGCCCGCGGACCAGCGGATCACCAAACACAGATACGCAGTATTTT.

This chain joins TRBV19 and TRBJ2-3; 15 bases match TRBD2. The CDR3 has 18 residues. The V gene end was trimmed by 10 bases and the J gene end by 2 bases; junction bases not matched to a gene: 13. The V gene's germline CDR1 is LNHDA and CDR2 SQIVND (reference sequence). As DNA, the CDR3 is TGTGCCACAGTAGAGTCGGGACTAGCGGGAGGTTACACAGATACGCAGTATTTT. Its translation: CATVESGLAGGYTDTQYF. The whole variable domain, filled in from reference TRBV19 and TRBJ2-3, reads DGGITQSPKYLFRKEGQNVTLSCEQNLNHDAMYWYRQDPGQGLRLIYYSQIVNDFQKGDIAEGYSVSREKKESFPLTVTSAQKNPTAFYLCATVESGLAGGYTDTQYFGPGTRLTVL.